The T cell receptor beta chain described here comes from a study of T cells in Graves' hyperthyroidism and ophthalmopathy. Study-wide context: Peripheral blood specimens were obtained at initial diagnosis, prior to any treatment.

Before ophthalmopathy appeared, progressors gave blood at initial hyperthyroidism diagnosis. The germline gives CDR1 MNHEY, CDR2 SMNVEV (reference sequence). Trimming left V 7 bases short and J 7 bases short, with 11 bases between. This CDR3 contains 13 residues. This clonotype has at least ten counts. Amplified TCR beta CDR3 regions came from RNA transcripts. Carried out on the TCR CDR3, a first-round RT-PCR used the HTBI primer set. TCRdb reanalysed the multiplex PCR reads using MiXCR and keeps one entry per CDR3 protein. The table has some 400,000 distinct CDR3 sequences, 13% seen once. Sequencing was carried out using blood. This clonotype originated in a man between 25 and 39 years old with Graves' hyperthyroidism that later progressed to Graves' ophthalmopathy. This chain connects TRBV27 to TRBJ1-6; the D gene is possibly TRBD1 (5 bases). The CDR3 DNA reads as TGTGCCAGCACGTCAGGGTTGAATTCACCCCTCCACTTT. Encoded protein: CASTSGLNSPLHF.